This is a list of T cell receptor beta chains from one sample in a study of cytomegalovirus exposure and HLA in healthy donors. The data were produced by immunoSEQ multiplex PCR, yet TCRdb's version contains in-frame clones alone and is incomplete. The table lists 100,000 to 120,000 clones, roughly 79% of them singletons, with about 5.8% in the top ten. The sample consisted of PBMCs. The receptors derive from a male donor in good health and CMV-seronegative. Both conserved end residues are part of each CDR3. A D gene is named only where the DNA matches it firmly. Where a row states a size, it is once, few, many or the class of an expanded clone; other rows omit it.

V: TRBV2; J: TRBJ2-7; size: once; D: -; length: 12; CDR3: CASSGQAYEQYF; DNA: TGTGCCAGCAGTGGTCAGGCCTACGAGCAGTACTTC
V: TRBV6-6; J: TRBJ2-1; size: -; D: TRBD2; length: 16; CDR3: CASSYGATSAGNEQFF; DNA: TGTGCCAGCAGTTATGGGGCGACTAGCGCCGGCAATGAGCAGTTCTTC
V: TRBV5-6; J: TRBJ2-7; size: -; D: -; length: 14; CDR3: CASSLAHGTYEQYF; DNA: TGTGCCAGCAGCTTGGCCCACGGTACCTACGAGCAGTACTTC
V: TRBV18; J: TRBJ2-1; size: once; D: TRBD2; length: 15; CDR3: CASSPLSGSMNEQFF; DNA: TGTGCCAGCTCACCACTGAGCGGGAGTATGAATGAGCAGTTCTTC
V: TRBV27; J: TRBJ1-1; size: -; D: -; length: 13; CDR3: CASSWGLGTEAFF; DNA: TGTGCCAGCAGTTGGGGGCTCGGGACTGAAGCTTTCTTT
V: TRBV19; J: TRBJ2-7; size: -; D: -; length: 15; CDR3: CASSSRADSFYEQYF; DNA: TGTGCCAGTAGTAGTCGGGCGGACAGCTTCTACGAGCAGTACTTC
V: TRBV25-1; J: TRBJ2-7; size: -; D: TRBD1; length: 15; CDR3: CASSRPGQGDYEQYF; DNA: TGTGCCAGCAGTAGACCGGGACAGGGGGACTACGAGCAGTACTTC
V: TRBV5-3; J: TRBJ1-3; size: -; D: TRBD1; length: 17; CDR3: CARSWGPDRVSGNTIYF; DNA: TGTGCCAGAAGCTGGGGCCCAGACAGGGTGTCTGGAAACACCATATATTTT
V: TRBV5-4; J: TRBJ2-2; size: -; D: TRBD1; length: 14; CDR3: CASSWGTETGELFF; DNA: TGTGCCAGCAGCTGGGGGACAGAGACCGGGGAGCTGTTTTTT
V: TRBV6-1; J: TRBJ1-2; size: -; D: -; length: 14; CDR3: CATSPGGTNYGYTF; DNA: TGTGCCACCAGCCCGGGGGGGACTAACTATGGCTACACCTTC
V: TRBV9; J: TRBJ1-1; size: -; D: -; length: 13; CDR3: CASSGQGFTEAFF; DNA: TGTGCCAGCAGCGGCCAGGGCTTCACTGAAGCTTTCTTT
V: TRBV7-2; J: TRBJ2-4; size: -; D: -; length: 15; CDR3: CASKIVGLAKNIQYF; DNA: TGTGCCAGCAAAATAGTGGGCCTAGCCAAAAACATTCAGTACTTC
V: TRBV4-1; J: TRBJ2-1; size: -; D: TRBD2; length: 15; CDR3: CASSPGRGFGNEQFF; DNA: TGCGCCAGCAGCCCCGGGAGGGGGTTTGGAAATGAGCAGTTCTTC
V: TRBV28; J: TRBJ2-2; size: few; D: TRBD2; length: 15; CDR3: CASSTAGDHTGELFF; DNA: TGTGCCAGCAGTACGGCGGGGGACCACACCGGGGAGCTGTTTTTT
V: TRBV10-2; J: TRBJ1-1; size: -; D: -; length: 13; CDR3: CASSEQGNTEAFF; DNA: TGCGCCAGCAGTGAACAGGGGAACACTGAAGCTTTCTTT
V: TRBV15; J: TRBJ1-1; size: -; D: -; length: 14; CDR3: CATSRGRMNTEAFF; DNA: TGTGCCACCAGCAGAGGCAGAATGAACACTGAAGCTTTCTTT
V: TRBV6-5; J: TRBJ2-7; size: few; D: TRBD1; length: 14; CDR3: CASSGGQAVYEQYF; DNA: TGTGCCAGCAGTGGGGGACAGGCAGTCTACGAGCAGTACTTC
V: TRBV19; J: TRBJ2-1; size: -; D: TRBD2; length: 14; CDR3: CASTGTSFVNEQFF; DNA: TGTGCCAGTACCGGGACTAGCTTTGTAAATGAGCAGTTCTTC
V: TRBV2; J: TRBJ2-7; size: -; D: TRBD2; length: 15; CDR3: CANSPSGTKTYEQYF; DNA: TGTGCCAACTCTCCCTCCGGGACTAAGACCTACGAGCAGTACTTC
V: TRBV18; J: TRBJ2-7; size: few; D: TRBD2; length: 15; CDR3: CASSGGLAASYEQYF; DNA: TGTGCCAGCTCTGGAGGACTAGCGGCCTCCTACGAGCAGTACTTC
V: TRBV10-3; J: TRBJ1-2; size: -; D: -; length: 13; CDR3: CAIREAANYGYTF; DNA: TGTGCCATCAGGGAAGCGGCTAACTATGGCTACACCTTC
V: TRBV6-1; J: TRBJ2-5; size: -; D: -; length: 12; CDR3: CASSRGPETQYF; DNA: TGTGCCAGCAGCAGGGGTCCGGAGACCCAGTACTTC
V: TRBV4-2; J: TRBJ2-7; size: -; D: TRBD2; length: 16; CDR3: CASSQGREDPNVEQYF; DNA: TGTGCCAGCAGCCAAGGGCGGGAGGACCCAAATGTGGAGCAGTACTTC